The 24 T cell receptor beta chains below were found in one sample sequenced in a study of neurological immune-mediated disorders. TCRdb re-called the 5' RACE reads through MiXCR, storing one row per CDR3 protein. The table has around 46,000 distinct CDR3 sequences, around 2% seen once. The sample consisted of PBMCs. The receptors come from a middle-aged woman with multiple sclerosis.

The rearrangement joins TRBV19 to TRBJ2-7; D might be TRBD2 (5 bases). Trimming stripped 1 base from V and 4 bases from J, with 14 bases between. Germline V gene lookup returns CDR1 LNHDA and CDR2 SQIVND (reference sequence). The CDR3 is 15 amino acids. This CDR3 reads CASSIAVGRTYEQYF. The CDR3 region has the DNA TGTGCCAGTAGTATAGCTGTGGGTAGGACTTACGAGCAGTACTTC. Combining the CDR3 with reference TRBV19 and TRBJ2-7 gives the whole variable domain DGGITQSPKYLFRKEGQNVTLSCEQNLNHDAMYWYRQDPGQGLRLIYYSQIVNDFQKGDIAEGYSVSREKKESFPLTVTSAQKNPTAFYLCASSIAVGRTYEQYFGPGTRLTVT.

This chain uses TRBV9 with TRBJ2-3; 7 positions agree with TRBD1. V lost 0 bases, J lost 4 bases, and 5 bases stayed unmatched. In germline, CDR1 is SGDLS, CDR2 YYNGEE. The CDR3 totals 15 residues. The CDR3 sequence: CASSVGQGVADTQYF. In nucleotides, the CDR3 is TGTGCCAGCAGCGTAGGTCAGGGGGTAGCAGATACGCAGTATTTT.

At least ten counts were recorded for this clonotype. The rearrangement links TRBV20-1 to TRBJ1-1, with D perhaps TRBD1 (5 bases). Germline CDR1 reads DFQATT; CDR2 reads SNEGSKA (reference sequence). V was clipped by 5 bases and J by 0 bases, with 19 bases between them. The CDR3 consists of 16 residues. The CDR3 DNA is TGCAGTGCTTTGCGAGCGCGGGGGGGGATGAACACTGAAGCTTTCTTT. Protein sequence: CSALRARGGMNTEAFF.

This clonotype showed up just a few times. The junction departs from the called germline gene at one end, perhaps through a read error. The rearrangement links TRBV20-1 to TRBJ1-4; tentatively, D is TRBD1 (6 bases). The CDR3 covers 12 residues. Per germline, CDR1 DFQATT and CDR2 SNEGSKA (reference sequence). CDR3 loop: CSASNLQGTGIF. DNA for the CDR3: TGCAGTGCTAGCAACTTACAGGGCACGGGGATTTTT.

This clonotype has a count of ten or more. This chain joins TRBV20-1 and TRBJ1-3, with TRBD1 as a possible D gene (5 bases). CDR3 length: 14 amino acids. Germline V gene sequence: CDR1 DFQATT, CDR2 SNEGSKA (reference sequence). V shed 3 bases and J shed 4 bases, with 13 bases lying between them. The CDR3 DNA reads TGCAGTGCTAGCTTGACAGTGAACGGAAACACCATATATTTT. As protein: CSASLTVNGNTIYF.

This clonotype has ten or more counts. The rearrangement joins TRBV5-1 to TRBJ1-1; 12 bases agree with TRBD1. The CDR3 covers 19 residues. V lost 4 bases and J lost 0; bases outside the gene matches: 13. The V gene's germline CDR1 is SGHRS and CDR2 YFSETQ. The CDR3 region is CASSRRGTGGSYLNTEAFF. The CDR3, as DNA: TGCGCCAGCAGCCGACGTGGGACAGGGGGCTCGTATTTGAACACTGAAGCTTTCTTT.

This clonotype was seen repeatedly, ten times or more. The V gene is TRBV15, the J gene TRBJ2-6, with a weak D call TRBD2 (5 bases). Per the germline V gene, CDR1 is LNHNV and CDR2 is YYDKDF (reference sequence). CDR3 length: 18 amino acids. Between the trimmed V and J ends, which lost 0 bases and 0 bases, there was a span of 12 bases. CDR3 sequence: CATSRDAPGSSGANVLTF. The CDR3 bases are TGTGCCACCAGCAGAGACGCCCCGGGGAGCTCTGGGGCCAACGTCCTGACTTTC.

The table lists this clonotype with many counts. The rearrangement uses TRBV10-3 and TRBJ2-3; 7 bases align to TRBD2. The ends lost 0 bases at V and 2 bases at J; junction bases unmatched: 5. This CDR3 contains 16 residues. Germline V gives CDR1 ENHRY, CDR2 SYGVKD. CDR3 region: CAISESGRSLTDTQYF. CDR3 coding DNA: TGTGCCATCAGTGAGTCCGGGAGGTCCCTCACAGATACGCAGTATTTT.

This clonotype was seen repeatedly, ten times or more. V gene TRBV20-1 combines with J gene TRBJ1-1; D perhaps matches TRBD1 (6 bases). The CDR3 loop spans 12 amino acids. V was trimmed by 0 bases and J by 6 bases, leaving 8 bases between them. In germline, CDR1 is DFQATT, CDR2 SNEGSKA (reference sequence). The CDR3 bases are TGCAGTGCTAGAGATGAGGGGGCTGAAGCTTTCTTT. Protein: CSARDEGAEAFF.

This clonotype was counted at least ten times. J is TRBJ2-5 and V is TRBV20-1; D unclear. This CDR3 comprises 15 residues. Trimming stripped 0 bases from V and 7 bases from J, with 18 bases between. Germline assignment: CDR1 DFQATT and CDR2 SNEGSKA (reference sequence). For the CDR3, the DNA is TGCAGTGCTAGAGAGACGGCGTTGTCTGTTGGGACCCAGTACTTC. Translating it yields CSARETALSVGTQYF.

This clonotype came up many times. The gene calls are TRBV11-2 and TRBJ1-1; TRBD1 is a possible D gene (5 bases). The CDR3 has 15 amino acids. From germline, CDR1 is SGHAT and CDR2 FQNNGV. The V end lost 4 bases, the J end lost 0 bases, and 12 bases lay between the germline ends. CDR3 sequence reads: CASSSEGLMNTEAFF. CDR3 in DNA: TGTGCCAGCAGCTCGGAGGGGCTAATGAACACTGAAGCTTTCTTT. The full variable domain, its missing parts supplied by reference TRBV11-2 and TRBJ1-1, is EAGVAQSPRYKIIEKRQSVAFWCNPISGHATLYWYQQILGQGPKLLIQFQNNGVVDDSQLPKDRFSAERLKGVDSTLKIQPAKLEDSAVYLCASSSEGLMNTEAFFGQGTRLTVV.

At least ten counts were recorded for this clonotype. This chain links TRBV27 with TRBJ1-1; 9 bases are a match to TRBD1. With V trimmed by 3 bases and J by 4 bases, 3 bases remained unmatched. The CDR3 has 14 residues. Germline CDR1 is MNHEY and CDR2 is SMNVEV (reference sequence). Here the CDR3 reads CASSFIQGATEAFF. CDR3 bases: TGTGCCAGCAGTTTTATACAGGGGGCCACTGAAGCTTTCTTT.

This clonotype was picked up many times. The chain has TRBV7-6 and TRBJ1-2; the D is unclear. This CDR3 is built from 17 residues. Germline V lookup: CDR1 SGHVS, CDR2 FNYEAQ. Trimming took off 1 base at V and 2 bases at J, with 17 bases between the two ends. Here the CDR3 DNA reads TGTGCCAGCAGCTTAGTAACCGGGGAGGACGGCAACTATGGCTACACCTTC. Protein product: CASSLVTGEDGNYGYTF.

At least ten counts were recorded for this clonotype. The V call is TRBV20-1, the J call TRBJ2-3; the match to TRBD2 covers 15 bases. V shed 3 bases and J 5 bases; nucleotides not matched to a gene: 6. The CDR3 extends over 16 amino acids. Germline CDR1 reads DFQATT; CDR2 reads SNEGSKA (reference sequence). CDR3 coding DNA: TGCAGTGCTAGTGGACTAGCGGGGGGGCCAAGAGATACGCAGTATTTT. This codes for CSASGLAGGPRDTQYF.

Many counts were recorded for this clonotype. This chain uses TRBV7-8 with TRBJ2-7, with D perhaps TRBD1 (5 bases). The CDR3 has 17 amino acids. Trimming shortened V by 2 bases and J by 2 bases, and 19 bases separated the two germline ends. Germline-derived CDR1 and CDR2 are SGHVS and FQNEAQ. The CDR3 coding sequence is TGTGCCAGCAGCTTAATTGTGGCCAGAACAGGAACCTACGAGCAGTACTTC. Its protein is CASSLIVARTGTYEQYF.

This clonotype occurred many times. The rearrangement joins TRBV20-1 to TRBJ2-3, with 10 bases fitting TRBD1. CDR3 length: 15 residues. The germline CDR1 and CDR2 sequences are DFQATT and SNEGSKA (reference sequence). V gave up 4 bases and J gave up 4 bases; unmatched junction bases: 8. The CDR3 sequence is CSATSGTGVPDTQYF. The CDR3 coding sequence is TGCAGTGCTACCTCGGGGACAGGGGTACCAGATACGCAGTATTTT.

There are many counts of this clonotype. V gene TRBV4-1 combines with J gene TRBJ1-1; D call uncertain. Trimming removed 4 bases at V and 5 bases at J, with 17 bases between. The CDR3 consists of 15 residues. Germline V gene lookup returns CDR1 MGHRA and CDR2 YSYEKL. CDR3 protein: CASSPPRARRTEAFF. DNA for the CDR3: TGCGCCAGCAGCCCCCCCCGGGCTCGGAGAACTGAAGCTTTCTTT.

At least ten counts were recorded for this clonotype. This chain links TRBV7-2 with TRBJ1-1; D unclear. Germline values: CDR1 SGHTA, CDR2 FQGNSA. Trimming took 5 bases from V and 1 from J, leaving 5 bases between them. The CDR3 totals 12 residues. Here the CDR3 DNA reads TGTGCCAGCAGCCGGGGGAACACTGAAGCTTTCTTT. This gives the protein CASSRGNTEAFF.

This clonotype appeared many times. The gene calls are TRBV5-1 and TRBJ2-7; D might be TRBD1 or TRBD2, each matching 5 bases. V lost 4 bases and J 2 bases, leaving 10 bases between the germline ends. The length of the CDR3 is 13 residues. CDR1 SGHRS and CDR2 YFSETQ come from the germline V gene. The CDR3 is CASSQVGAYEQYF. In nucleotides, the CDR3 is TGCGCCAGCAGCCAGGTGGGGGCCTACGAGCAGTACTTC.

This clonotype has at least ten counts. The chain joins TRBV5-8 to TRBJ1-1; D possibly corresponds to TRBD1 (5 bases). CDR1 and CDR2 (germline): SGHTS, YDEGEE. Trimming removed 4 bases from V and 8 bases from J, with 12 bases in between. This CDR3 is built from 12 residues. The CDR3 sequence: CASSAGRTEAFF. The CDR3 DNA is TGTGCCAGCAGCGCGGGACGCACAGAAGCTTTCTTT.

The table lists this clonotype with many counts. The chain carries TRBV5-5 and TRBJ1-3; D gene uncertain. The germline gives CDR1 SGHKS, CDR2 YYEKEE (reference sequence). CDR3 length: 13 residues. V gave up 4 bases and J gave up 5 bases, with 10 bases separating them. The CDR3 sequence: CASSPGHRNTIYF. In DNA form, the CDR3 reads TGTGCCAGCAGCCCGGGTCACAGAAACACCATATATTTT. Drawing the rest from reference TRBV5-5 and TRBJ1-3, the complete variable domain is DAGVTQSPTHLIKTRGQQVTLRCSPISGHKSVSWYQQVLGQGPQFIFQYYEKEERGRGNFPDRFSARQFPNYSSELNVNALLLGDSALYLCASSPGHRNTIYFGEGSWLTVV.

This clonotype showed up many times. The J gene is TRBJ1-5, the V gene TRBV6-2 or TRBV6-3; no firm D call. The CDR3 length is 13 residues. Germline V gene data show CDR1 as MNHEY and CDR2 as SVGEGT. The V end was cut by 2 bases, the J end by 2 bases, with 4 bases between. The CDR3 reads CASSYTGNQPQHF. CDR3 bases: TGTGCCAGCAGTTACACGGGCAATCAGCCCCAGCATTTT.

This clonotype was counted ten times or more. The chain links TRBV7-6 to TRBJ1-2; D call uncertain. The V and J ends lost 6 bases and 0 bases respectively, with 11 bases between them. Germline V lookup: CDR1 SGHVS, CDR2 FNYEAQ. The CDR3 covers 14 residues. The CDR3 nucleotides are TGTGCCAGCAGGCCCCTCCTGGCTAACTATGGCTACACCTTC. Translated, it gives CASRPLLANYGYTF.

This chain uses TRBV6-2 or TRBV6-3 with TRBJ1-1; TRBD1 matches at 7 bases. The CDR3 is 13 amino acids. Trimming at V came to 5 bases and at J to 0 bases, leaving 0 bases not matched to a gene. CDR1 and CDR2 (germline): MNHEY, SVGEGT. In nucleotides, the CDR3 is TGTGCCAGCAGTGACAGGGTGAACACTGAAGCTTTCTTT. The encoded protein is CASSDRVNTEAFF.